A single sample is the source of the 21 T cell receptor beta chains below, sequenced in a study of T cells in Graves' hyperthyroidism and ophthalmopathy. RNA transcripts were the template for amplifying TCR beta CDR3 regions. The HTBI primer set drove a first-round RT-PCR of the TCR CDR3. From the multiplex PCR reads, TCRdb called clonotypes with MiXCR, one entry per CDR3 protein. The sample contains around 340,000 distinct CDR3 sequences, roughly 18% of which appear only once. The sequencing sample was made of blood. All receptors derive from a woman aged 45-59 years with Graves' hyperthyroidism.

As DNA, the CDR3 is TGCGCCAGCAGCTTGGGCGGTCGGGACAGGGTTTGGTACTTC. Translation: CASSLGGRDRVWYF. The chain has TRBV5-1 and TRBJ2-4, with 9 bases that match TRBD1. This CDR3 comprises 14 residues. Germline V gene lookup returns CDR1 SGHRS and CDR2 YFSETQ. Unmatched junction bases numbered 10, after V lost 0 bases and J lost 15 bases.

The V and J genes are TRBV29-1 and TRBJ1-1; no clear D. The CDR3 has 11 amino acids. Trimming removed 4 bases at V and 4 bases at J, with 7 bases between. The germline CDR1 and CDR2 sequences are SQVTM and ANQGSEA. The CDR3 loop is CSVVIGTEAFF. The CDR3 coding sequence is TGCAGCGTTGTAATCGGCACTGAAGCTTTCTTT.

This clonotype was observed at least ten times. V gene TRBV6-1 combines with J gene TRBJ1-2; D remains unclear. This CDR3 is built from 17 residues. CDR1 and CDR2 from the germline V gene are MNHNS and SASEGT. Trimming cost V 5 bases and J 4 bases, with 23 bases left between them. In nucleotides, the CDR3 is TGTGCCAGCAGTCCCTCTCCGACGAGACCCGGACCCTATGGCTACACCTTC. Its translation is CASSPSPTRPGPYGYTF.

This clonotype was seen repeatedly, ten times or more. The chain joins TRBV3-1 to TRBJ1-1; perhaps TRBD1 as D (6 bases). CDR1 and CDR2 (germline): LGHDT, YNNKEL (reference sequence). The CDR3 sequence is 16 residues long. V was cut by 0 bases and J by 3 bases, with 14 bases left in between. The CDR3 is CASSQDRGSGDTEAFF. CDR3 coding DNA: TGTGCCAGCAGCCAAGACAGGGGTAGTGGGGACACTGAAGCTTTCTTT.

The J gene is TRBJ1-6, the V gene TRBV4-1, with a weak D call TRBD1 (6 bases). The V gene lost 3 bases and the J gene lost 3 bases, with 12 bases spanning the gap. Germline V gene data show CDR1 as MGHRA and CDR2 as YSYEKL. There are 16 residues in the CDR3. The CDR3 region has the DNA TGCGCCAGCAGCCAGGAAACAGGGATCTATAATTCACCCCTCCACTTT. Translated: CASSQETGIYNSPLHF.

This clonotype has at least ten counts. The rearrangement joins TRBV6-2 or TRBV6-3 to TRBJ2-7; D is uncertain. V was cut by 2 bases and J by 3 bases, with 11 bases left in between. This CDR3 is built from 14 residues. CDR1 and CDR2 from the germline V gene are MNHEY and SVGEGT. The CDR3: CASSYDGWDYEQYF. The CDR3 coding sequence is TGTGCCAGCAGTTACGACGGATGGGACTACGAGCAGTACTTC.

This clonotype was counted ten times or more. The chain combines TRBV28 with TRBJ2-7; 9 nucleotides line up with TRBD1. After removal of 4 bases from V and 7 bases from J, the junction contained 5 bases not matched to a gene. Looked up from germline, CDR1 is MDHEN and CDR2 is SYDVKM. This CDR3 spans 13 amino acids. In DNA, the CDR3 is TGTGCCAGCAGTTCGGGACAGGGCTGGGAGCAGTACTTC. This encodes CASSSGQGWEQYF. Filled out from reference TRBV28 and TRBJ2-7, the complete variable domain reads DVKVTQSSRYLVKRTGEKVFLECVQDMDHENMFWYRQDPGLGLRLIYFSYDVKMKEKGDIPEGYSVSREKKERFSLILESASTNQTSMYLCASSSGQGWEQYFGPGTRLTVT.

This chain joins TRBV10-3 and TRBJ1-4; D possibly corresponds to TRBD1 (5 bases). Germline loops: CDR1 ENHRY, CDR2 SYGVKD. The V gene lost 3 bases and the J gene lost 2 bases, with 13 bases spanning the gap. The CDR3 extends over 16 amino acids. The DNA for the CDR3 is TGTGCCATCAGTGATAGGGGCAGGTCGACTAATGAAAAACTGTTTTTT. It encodes CAISDRGRSTNEKLFF.

This clonotype was observed a handful of times. The rearrangement links TRBV20-1 to TRBJ1-1; tentative D call: TRBD1 (5 bases). Germline CDR1 is DFQATT and CDR2 is SNEGSKA (reference sequence). This CDR3 is 17 amino acids long. V shed 0 bases and J shed 0 bases, with 17 bases lying between them. The CDR3 loop is CSARDLTEGLMNTEAFF. The DNA of the CDR3 is TGCAGTGCTAGAGATCTGACAGAGGGGCTAATGAACACTGAAGCTTTCTTT.

V usage is TRBV4-3 and J usage is TRBJ1-1; tentatively, D is TRBD1 (6 bases). CDR1 and CDR2 (germline): LGHNA, YSLEER. CDR3 length: 14 residues. The ends were cut back, 4 bases at V and 1 base at J, with 10 bases in the middle. The CDR3 region is CASSPETGNTEAFF. The CDR3 DNA is TGCGCCAGCAGCCCAGAGACAGGGAACACTGAAGCTTTCTTT.

This clonotype turned up a few times. This sequence joins TRBV19 and TRBJ2-7, with a weak D call TRBD2 (5 bases). Germline CDR1 LNHDA, CDR2 SQIVND (reference sequence). The CDR3 consists of 12 residues. V was shortened by 6 bases and J by 7 bases, with 13 bases between the two germline ends. CDR3 loop: CASRTRSGEQYF. CDR3 DNA sequence: TGTGCCAGTAGGACGCGGTCGGGAGAGCAGTACTTC.

CDR3 protein: CASSDGTGGQPQHF. The DNA of the CDR3 is TGTGCCAGCAGTGACGGGACAGGGGGCCAGCCCCAGCATTTT. J is TRBJ1-5 and V is TRBV6-1, with 12 bases identical to TRBD1. The CDR3 totals 14 residues. V lost 3 bases and J lost 7; bases outside the gene matches: 1. The germline V gene has CDR1 MNHNS and CDR2 SASEGT.

J is TRBJ1-1 and V is TRBV4-1, with D uncertain. V lost 1 base and J lost 4, with 19 bases in between. The CDR3 covers 17 residues. Germline V CDR1 and CDR2: MGHRA, YSYEKL. This CDR3 reads CASSQAPPWEWGTEAFF. The CDR3, as DNA: TGCGCCAGCAGCCAAGCACCCCCCTGGGAATGGGGCACTGAAGCTTTCTTT.

Ten or more counts support this clonotype. The chain links TRBV12-3 or TRBV12-4 to TRBJ2-3; 7 bases agree with TRBD1. V lost 6 bases, J lost 6 bases, and 9 bases stayed unmatched. The CDR3 is made up of 14 amino acids. CDR3 sequence (DNA): TGTGCCAGCAGGCCGGGACAGCCGGGGGATACGCAGTATTTT. As protein: CASRPGQPGDTQYF.

This clonotype was detected ten times or more. CDR3 amino acids: CASSPSTRGGATDTQYF. CDR3 nucleotide sequence: TGTGCCAGCTCACCATCCACCCGGGGGGGAGCAACAGATACGCAGTATTTT. V usage is TRBV18 and J usage is TRBJ2-3; 8 bases are shared with TRBD2. Trimming took 2 bases from V and 3 from J; bases not matched to a gene: 10. This CDR3 contains 17 residues. Germline assignment: CDR1 KGHSH and CDR2 LQKENI.

The table lists this clonotype with many counts. The rearrangement uses TRBV12-3 or TRBV12-4 and TRBJ1-4; 7 bases align to TRBD1. V trimming: 6 bases; J trimming: 3 bases; junction bases outside the gene matches: 13. The CDR3 is 17 amino acids. The CDR3 protein is CASSSLGQGVSNEKLFF. CDR3 nucleotides: TGTGCCAGCAGCTCGTTAGGGCAGGGGGTTTCTAATGAAAAACTGTTTTTT.

The chain carries TRBV5-6 and TRBJ1-2, with 10 positions matching TRBD1. Germline values: CDR1 SGHDT, CDR2 YYEEEE. V lost 0 bases, J lost 8 bases, and 4 bases stayed unmatched. The CDR3 extends over 14 amino acids. This chain's CDR3 is CASSLGGTGDGYTF. DNA for the CDR3: TGTGCCAGCAGCTTGGGAGGGACAGGGGACGGCTACACCTTC.

The chain links TRBV12-3 or TRBV12-4 to TRBJ2-3; TRBD1 matches at 7 bases. V dropped 5 bases and J dropped 4; count of bases not matched to a gene: 12. The CDR3 consists of 16 residues. CDR3 loop: CASSTERGGLSDTQYF. The CDR3 DNA is TGTGCCAGCAGTACTGAGCGAGGGGGCCTTTCAGATACGCAGTATTTT.

This chain links TRBV12-3 or TRBV12-4 with TRBJ1-5; 7 bases map to TRBD1. The CDR3 loop spans 16 amino acids. Losses at the gene ends were 3 bases for V and 0 bases for J; bases not matched to a gene: 5. The CDR3 sequence: CASSFRQGHSNQPQHF. The DNA of the CDR3 is TGTGCCAGCAGTTTCCGACAGGGCCATAGCAATCAGCCCCAGCATTTT.

This rearrangement joins TRBV2 to TRBJ1-5; 10 bases fit TRBD1. Germline CDR1 is SNHLY and CDR2 is FYNNEI. The ends lost 5 bases at V and 6 bases at J; junction bases unmatched: 4. CDR3 length: 14 amino acids. The CDR3 nucleotides are TGTGCCAGCAGTCAAGGACAGGGGGGTCAGCCCCAGCATTTT. It encodes CASSQGQGGQPQHF.

The V call is TRBV5-1, the J call TRBJ1-1; no reliable D call. Trimming removed 4 bases from V and 4 bases from J, with 11 bases in between. Germline V gives CDR1 SGHRS, CDR2 YFSETQ. CDR3 size: 13 residues. The CDR3 spells CASSPGPGTEAFF. DNA of the CDR3: TGCGCCAGCAGCCCGGGCCCAGGCACTGAAGCTTTCTTT.